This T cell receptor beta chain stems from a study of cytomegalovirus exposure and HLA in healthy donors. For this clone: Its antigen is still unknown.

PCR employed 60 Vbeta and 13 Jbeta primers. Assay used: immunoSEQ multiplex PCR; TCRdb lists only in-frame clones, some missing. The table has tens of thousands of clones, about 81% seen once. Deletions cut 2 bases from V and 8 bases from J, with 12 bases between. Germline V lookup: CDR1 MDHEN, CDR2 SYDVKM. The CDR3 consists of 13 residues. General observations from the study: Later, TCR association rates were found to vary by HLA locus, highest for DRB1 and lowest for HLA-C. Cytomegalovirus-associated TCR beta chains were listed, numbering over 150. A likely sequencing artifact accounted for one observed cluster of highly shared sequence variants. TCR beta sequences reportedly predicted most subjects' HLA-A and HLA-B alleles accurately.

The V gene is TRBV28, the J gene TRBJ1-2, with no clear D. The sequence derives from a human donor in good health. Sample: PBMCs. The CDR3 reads CASSLGMEGGYTF. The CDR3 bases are TGTGCCAGCAGTTTAGGAATGGAGGGCGGCTACACCTTC.